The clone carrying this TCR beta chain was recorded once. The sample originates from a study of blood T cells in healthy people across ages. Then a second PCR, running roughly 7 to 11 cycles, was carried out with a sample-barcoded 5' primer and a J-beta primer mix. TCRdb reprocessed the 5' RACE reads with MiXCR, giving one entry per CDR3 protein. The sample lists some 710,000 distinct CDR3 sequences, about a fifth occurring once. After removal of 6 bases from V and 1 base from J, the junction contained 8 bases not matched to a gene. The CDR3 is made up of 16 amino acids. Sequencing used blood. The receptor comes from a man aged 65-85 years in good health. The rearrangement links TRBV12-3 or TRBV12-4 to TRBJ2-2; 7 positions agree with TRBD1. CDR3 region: CASRYRDSGNTGELFF. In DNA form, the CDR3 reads TGTGCCAGCAGATACCGGGACAGCGGGAACACCGGGGAGCTGTTTTTT.